These T cell receptor beta chains were read from a single sample in a study of read filtering for tumor transcriptome and immune sequencing. TCRdb independently ran MiXCR on the reads; one entry per CDR3 protein. The repertoire has about 48,000 distinct CDR3 sequences, less than 20% of them found once; the top ten carry approximately 15%. The sequencing sample was made of a population of CD138-negative cells sorted from bone marrow. The receptors stem from a donor over 35 with multiple myeloma. CDR3s include the opening cysteine and the closing phenylalanine or tryptophan. The D gene is left open where the match is weak. The size of a clone is reported for some rows only, either as once, few or many, or as a class for expanded clones.

v_call,clone_size,d_call,j_call,cdr3_aa,cdr3_nt
TRBV5-8,many,NA,TRBJ1-1,CASPGRGPNTEAFF,TGTGCCAGCCCGGGGAGGGGACCGAACACTGAAGCTTTCTTT
TRBV3-1,many,TRBD2,TRBJ2-7,CASSHPSGDEQYF,TGTGCCAGCAGCCATCCCAGCGGGGACGAGCAGTACTTC
TRBV4-1,NA,NA,TRBJ2-1,CASSPLAGVCYNEQFF,TGCGCCAGCAGCCCTTTAGCTGGAGTCTGCTACAATGAGCAGTTCTTC
TRBV28,NA,NA,TRBJ1-5,CASSLTNQPQHF,TGTGCCAGCAGTTTGACCAATCAGCCCCAGCATTTT
TRBV7-2,medium-sized,TRBD2,TRBJ2-7,CASSFTSGQGEQYF,TGTGCCAGCAGCTTCACTAGCGGTCAGGGCGAGCAGTACTTC
TRBV5-1,many,NA,TRBJ1-1,CASSLAVNTEAFF,TGCGCCAGCAGCTTGGCCGTGAACACTGAAGCTTTCTTT
TRBV7-3,many,NA,TRBJ2-6,CASSPFRSSGANVLTF,TGTGCCAGCAGCCCCTTTCGGAGCTCTGGGGCCAACGTCCTGACTTTC
TRBV20-1,many,TRBD1,TRBJ2-6,CSARGTGTGANVLTF,TGCAGTGCTAGGGGGACAGGGACTGGGGCCAACGTCCTGACTTTC
TRBV5-1,few,TRBD1,TRBJ1-2,CASSFDRGLGYGYTF,TGCGCCAGCAGCTTCGACAGGGGATTGGGCTATGGCTACACCTTC
TRBV28,few,NA,TRBJ1-5,CASQGIEGRNQPQHF,TGTGCCAGTCAAGGGATCGAGGGGAGAAATCAGCCCCAGCATTTT
TRBV19,few,TRBD1,TRBJ1-3,CASKTGGISGNTIYF,TGTGCCAGCAAGACAGGGGGTATCTCTGGAAACACCATATATTTT
TRBV27,NA,NA,TRBJ2-1,CDSSPNSLGHNEQFF,TGTGACAGCAGTCCGAACTCTTTGGGTCACAATGAGCAGTTCTTC
TRBV3-1,many,NA,TRBJ2-1,CASSQSPNEQFF,TGTGCCAGCAGCCAAAGCCCTAATGAGCAGTTCTTC
TRBV10-3,many,NA,TRBJ2-1,CAIRPTNNRNNEQFF,TGTGCCATCAGACCGACAAACAACCGGAACAATGAGCAGTTCTTC
TRBV3-1,many,NA,TRBJ1-1,CASSVFGSTEAFF,TGTGCCAGCAGCGTGTTTGGCAGTACTGAAGCTTTCTTT
TRBV6-1,NA,NA,TRBJ1-5,CASSERGSGQPQHF,TGTGCCAGCAGTGAAAGGGGGAGTGGACAGCCCCAGCATTTT
TRBV6-2/TRBV6-3,many,NA,TRBJ2-3,CAIQRGGMDTQYF,TGTGCCATTCAAAGGGGCGGTATGGATACGCAGTATTTT
TRBV20-1,many,NA,TRBJ2-3,CSAIGGATYSSTDTQYF,TGCAGTGCCATAGGGGGAGCCACCTACTCTAGCACAGATACGCAGTATTTT
TRBV7-2,many,NA,TRBJ2-1,CASSLDYGMLGNEQFF,TGTGCCAGCAGCTTAGATTACGGGATGTTGGGAAATGAGCAGTTCTTC
TRBV11-2,NA,NA,TRBJ2-5,CASSLESPGDETQYF,TGTGCCAGCAGCTTAGAATCTCCAGGAGATGAGACCCAGTACTTC
TRBV3-1,many,NA,TRBJ2-7,CASSPLAGSGPYEQYF,TGTGCCAGCAGCCCCTTGGCGGGAAGCGGACCCTACGAGCAGTACTTC
TRBV5-5,NA,NA,TRBJ1-2,CASSLPGGAGGYTF,TGTGCCAGCAGCCTCCCCGGCGGGGCGGGCGGCTACACCTTC
TRBV19,many,TRBD1,TRBJ2-3,CASSSPGQGIDTQYF,TGTGCCAGTAGTTCTCCGGGACAGGGGATCGATACGCAGTATTTT
TRBV23-1,few,NA,TRBJ1-5,CASSQSRPGGNQPQHF,TGCGCCAGCAGTCAATCGCGGCCGGGTGGCAATCAGCCCCAGCATTTT
TRBV24-1,NA,TRBD1,TRBJ1-1,CATSDSPGQGNAEVFF,TGTGCCACCAGTGATTCCCCGGGACAGGGGAACGCTGAAGTTTTCTTT
TRBV6-1,NA,NA,TRBJ1-5,CASSPHGRAQEISNQPQHF,TGTGCCAGCAGTCCCCACGGGAGGGCACAGGAGATTAGCAATCAGCCCCAGCATTTT
TRBV5-1,few,NA,TRBJ2-1,CASSLAGSNEQFF,TGCGCCAGCAGCTTGGCCGGTTCTAATGAGCAGTTCTTC
TRBV14,NA,TRBD2,TRBJ2-2,CASSIRRLAGEIGELFF,TGTGCCAGCAGCATCCGCCGACTAGCGGGAGAGATCGGGGAGCTGTTTTTT
TRBV7-9,few,NA,TRBJ1-3,CASSLDAGGNTIYF,TGTGCCAGCAGCTTAGACGCGGGCGGAAACACCATATATTTT
TRBV19,many,TRBD2,TRBJ2-1,CASSIAFRLATTLLHNEQFF,TGTGCCAGTAGTATAGCTTTCAGACTAGCGACTACTTTGCTACACAATGAGCAGTTCTTC
TRBV18,NA,NA,TRBJ1-1,CASSPPSLVGTEAFF,TGTGCCAGCTCACCTCCTTCACTTGTAGGTACTGAAGCTTTCTTT
TRBV29-1,NA,NA,TRBJ1-1,CSVEDLGRGASF,TGCAGCGTTGAAGATCTAGGCAGGGGCGCTTCCTTT
TRBV4-3,many,TRBD1,TRBJ2-7,CASSPGQGGSYEQYF,TGCGCCAGCAGCCCAGGACAGGGGGGATCCTACGAGCAGTACTTC
TRBV7-2,many,NA,TRBJ1-1,CASSLTLGNTEAFF,TGTGCCAGCAGTTTAACCCTTGGGAACACTGAAGCTTTCTTT
TRBV24-1,many,NA,TRBJ2-1,CATSEGSVDEQFF,TGTGCCACCAGTGAAGGGTCGGTGGACGAGCAGTTCTTC
TRBV19,NA,TRBD2,TRBJ2-1,CASSIASGRYNEQFF,TGTGCCAGTAGTATCGCGAGCGGGAGATACAATGAGCAGTTCTTC
TRBV2,many,TRBD2,TRBJ2-1,CASGTSGTLSYNEQFF,TGTGCCAGCGGGACTAGCGGGACCCTCTCCTACAATGAGCAGTTCTTC
TRBV9,many,NA,TRBJ1-1,CASSVTGTGTEAFF,TGTGCCAGCAGCGTTACAGGGACGGGGACTGAAGCTTTCTTT
TRBV6-1,many,TRBD1,TRBJ1-5,CASSFTGVVQPQHF,TGTGCCAGCAGCTTCACAGGGGTGGTTCAGCCCCAGCATTTT
TRBV2,many,NA,TRBJ2-6,CASNERGSSGANVLTF,TGTGCCTCCAACGAGAGGGGGAGTTCTGGGGCCAACGTCCTGACTTTC
TRBV29-1,many,NA,TRBJ2-2,CSVEFDGAGGELFF,TGCAGCGTTGAGTTCGATGGGGCTGGCGGGGAGCTGTTTTTT
TRBV15,many,NA,TRBJ2-7,CATSTGGYEQYF,TGTGCCACCAGCACGGGTGGTTACGAGCAGTACTTC
TRBV12-3/TRBV12-4,few,NA,TRBJ1-1,CASSLRQGRAFF,TGTGCCAGCAGTTTAAGGCAGGGACGAGCTTTCTTT